This T cell receptor beta chain appears in the sequencing data of a study of T cell changes during pregnancy in multiple sclerosis. Germline trimming cut 1 base from V and 3 bases from J; bases unmatched to any gene: 6. Germline CDR1 SGHVS, CDR2 FQNEAQ. This CDR3 contains 15 residues. Repertoires were generated with immunoSEQ multiplex PCR, while TCRdb's copy carries only in-frame clones and drops some. The sample contains 25,000 to 35,000 clones, about 91% of which appear only once. This chain uses TRBV7-8 with TRBJ2-7; 7 bases are a match to TRBD2. The input for sequencing was peripheral blood, taken in the first trimester of pregnancy. The TCR comes from a female donor in good health, enrolled as a control in a pregnancy study. The CDR3 DNA sequence: TGTGCCAGCAGCTTAGTTGAGACTAGCAGCTACGAGCAGTACTTC. This encodes CASSLVETSSYEQYF.